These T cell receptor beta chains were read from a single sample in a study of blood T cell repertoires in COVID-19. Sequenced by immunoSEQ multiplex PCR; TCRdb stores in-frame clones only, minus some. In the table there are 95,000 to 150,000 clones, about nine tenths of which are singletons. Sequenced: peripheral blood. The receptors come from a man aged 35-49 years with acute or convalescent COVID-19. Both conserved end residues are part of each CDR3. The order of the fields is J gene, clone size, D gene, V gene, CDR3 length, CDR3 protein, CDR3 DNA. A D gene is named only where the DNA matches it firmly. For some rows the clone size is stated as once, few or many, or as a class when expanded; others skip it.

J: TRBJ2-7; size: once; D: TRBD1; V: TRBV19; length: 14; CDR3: CASSTRTGGYEQYF; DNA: TGTGCCAGTAGTACTCGGACAGGGGGTTACGAGCAGTACTTC
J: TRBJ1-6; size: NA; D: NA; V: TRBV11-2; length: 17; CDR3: CASSLLSYSSYNSPLHF; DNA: TGTGCCAGCAGCTTACTCTCGTACAGCTCCTATAATTCACCCCTCCACTTT
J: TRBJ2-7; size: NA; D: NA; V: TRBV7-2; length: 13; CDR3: CASSTTGSYEQYF; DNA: TGTGCCAGCAGCACGACAGGTTCCTACGAGCAGTACTTC
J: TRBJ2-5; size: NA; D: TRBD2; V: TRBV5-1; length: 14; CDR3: CASMRGGVQETQYF; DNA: TGCGCCAGTATGAGGGGAGGGGTGCAAGAGACCCAGTACTTC
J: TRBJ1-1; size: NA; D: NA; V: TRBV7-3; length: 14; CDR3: CASGAQGPTLKAFF; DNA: TGTGCCAGCGGGGCTCAGGGGCCAACACTGAAAGCTTTCTTT
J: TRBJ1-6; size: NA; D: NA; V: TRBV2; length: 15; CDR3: CASSEVRQRGSPLHF; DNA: TGTGCCAGCAGTGAAGTTCGCCAGCGAGGTTCACCCCTCCACTTT
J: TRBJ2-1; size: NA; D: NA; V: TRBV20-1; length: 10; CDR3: CSASGIEQFF; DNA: TGCAGTGCTAGCGGGATTGAGCAGTTCTTC
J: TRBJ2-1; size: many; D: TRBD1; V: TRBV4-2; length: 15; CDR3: CASSLGQGPYNEQFF; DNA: TGTGCCAGCAGCCTTGGACAGGGACCGTACAATGAGCAGTTCTTC
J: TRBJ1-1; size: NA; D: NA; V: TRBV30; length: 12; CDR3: CASRGDSGEAFF; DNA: TGTGCCTCCCGGGGGGACTCCGGTGAAGCTTTCTTT
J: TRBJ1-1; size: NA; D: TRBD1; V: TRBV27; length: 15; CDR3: CANDKGRQGDTEAFF; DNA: TGTGCCAACGATAAAGGAAGACAGGGGGACACTGAAGCTTTCTTT
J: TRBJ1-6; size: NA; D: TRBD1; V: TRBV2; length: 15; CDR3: CASSEWDRAESPLHF; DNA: TGTGCCAGCAGTGAGTGGGACAGGGCTGAGTCACCCCTCCACTTT
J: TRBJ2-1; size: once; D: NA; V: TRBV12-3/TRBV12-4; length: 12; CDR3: CASSLFGGDKFF; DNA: TGTGCCAGCAGTTTGTTCGGAGGTGATAAGTTCTTC
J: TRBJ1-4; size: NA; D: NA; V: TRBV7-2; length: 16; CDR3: CASSLAGRPGGEKLFF; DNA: TGTGCCAGCAGCTTAGCCGGACGCCCCGGCGGGGAAAAACTGTTTTTT
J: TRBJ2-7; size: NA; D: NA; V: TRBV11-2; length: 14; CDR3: CASSHGLAPYEQYF; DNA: TGTGCCAGCAGCCACGGACTCGCACCCTACGAGCAGTACTTC
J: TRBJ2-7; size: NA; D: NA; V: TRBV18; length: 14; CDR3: CASSPTSDSYEQYF; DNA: TGTGCCAGCTCACCAACCTCAGACTCCTACGAGCAGTACTTC
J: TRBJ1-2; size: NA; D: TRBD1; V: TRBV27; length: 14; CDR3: CASRPTGEIYGYTF; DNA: TGTGCCAGCAGACCGACAGGGGAAATCTATGGCTACACCTTC
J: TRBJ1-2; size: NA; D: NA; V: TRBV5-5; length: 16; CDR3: CASSFRGGNSNYGYTF; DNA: TGTGCCAGCAGCTTTAGGGGAGGGAATAGTAACTATGGCTACACCTTC
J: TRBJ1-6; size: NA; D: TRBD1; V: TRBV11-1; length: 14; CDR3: CASSLVQGTSPLHF; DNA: TGTGCCAGCAGCTTAGTACAGGGGACTTCACCCCTCCACTTT
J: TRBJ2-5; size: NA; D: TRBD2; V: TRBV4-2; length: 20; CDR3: CASSQGLTGLAAPGWETQYF; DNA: TGTGCCAGCAGCCAAGGCTTGACGGGACTAGCGGCCCCCGGGTGGGAGACCCAGTACTTC
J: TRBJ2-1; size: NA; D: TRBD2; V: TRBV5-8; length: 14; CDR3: CASSRLASYNEQFF; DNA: TGTGCCAGCAGCCGACTAGCCTCCTACAATGAGCAGTTCTTC
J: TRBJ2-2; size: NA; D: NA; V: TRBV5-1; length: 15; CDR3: CASSPHEVRTGELFF; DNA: TGCGCCAGCAGCCCACACGAGGTCCGGACCGGGGAGCTGTTTTTT
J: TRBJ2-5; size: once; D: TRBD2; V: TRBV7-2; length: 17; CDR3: CASSLAVGSGVQETQYF; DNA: TGTGCCAGCAGCTTAGCGGTGGGTAGCGGGGTCCAAGAGACCCAGTACTTC
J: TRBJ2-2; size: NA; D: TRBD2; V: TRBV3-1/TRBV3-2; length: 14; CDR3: CASSPGLGAGELFF; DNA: TGTGCCAGCTCCCCGGGACTAGGGGCCGGGGAGCTGTTTTTT
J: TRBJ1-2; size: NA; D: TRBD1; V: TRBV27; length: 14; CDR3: CASSLQGADYGYTF; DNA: TGTGCCAGCAGCCTGCAGGGGGCCGACTATGGCTACACCTTC
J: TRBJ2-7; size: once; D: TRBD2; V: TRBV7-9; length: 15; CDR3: CASRSLAGGPGEQYF; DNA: TGTGCCAGCAGATCTCTAGCGGGAGGCCCGGGGGAGCAGTACTTC
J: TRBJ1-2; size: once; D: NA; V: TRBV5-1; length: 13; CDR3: CASNPGGDYGYTF; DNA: TGCGCCAGTAACCCGGGAGGGGACTATGGCTACACCTTC
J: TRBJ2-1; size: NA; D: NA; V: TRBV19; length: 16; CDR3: CASSTAFGSVGNEQFF; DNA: TGTGCCAGTAGTACCGCCTTCGGGAGCGTGGGGAATGAGCAGTTCTTC
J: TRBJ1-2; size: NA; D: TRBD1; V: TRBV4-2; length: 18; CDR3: CASSRLTGQGDSIYGYTF; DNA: TGTGCCAGCAGCCGGTTGACGGGACAGGGTGACTCCATCTATGGCTACACCTTC
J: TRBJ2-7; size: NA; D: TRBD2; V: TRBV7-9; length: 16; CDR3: CASSSFAGTSSDEQYF; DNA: TGTGCCAGCAGCTCATTCGCCGGGACTAGCAGCGACGAGCAGTACTTC
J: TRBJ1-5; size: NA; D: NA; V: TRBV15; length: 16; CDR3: CATSRDRRGGNQPQHF; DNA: TGTGCCACCAGCAGAGATCGGAGGGGTGGCAATCAGCCCCAGCATTTT
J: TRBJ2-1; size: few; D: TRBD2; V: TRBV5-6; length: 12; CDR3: CASSQLAHEQFF; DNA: TGTGCCAGCAGCCAACTAGCGCATGAGCAGTTCTTC
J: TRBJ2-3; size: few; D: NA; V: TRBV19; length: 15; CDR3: CASSIARGYTDTQYF; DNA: TGTGCCAGTAGTATAGCCAGGGGCTACACAGATACGCAGTATTTT
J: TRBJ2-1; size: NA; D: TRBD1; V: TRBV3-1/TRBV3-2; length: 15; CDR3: CASSTPGQKYNEQFF; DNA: TGTGCCAGCAGCACACCGGGACAGAAGTACAATGAGCAGTTCTTC
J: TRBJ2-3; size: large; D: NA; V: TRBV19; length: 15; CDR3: CASSIDPSLQGKQYF; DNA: TGTGCCAGTAGTATAGATCCGAGTCTCCAGGGGAAGCAGTATTTT
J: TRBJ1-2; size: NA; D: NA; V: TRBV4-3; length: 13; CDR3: CASSQDRFSGYTF; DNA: TGCGCCAGCAGCCAGGACAGATTTAGTGGCTACACCTTC
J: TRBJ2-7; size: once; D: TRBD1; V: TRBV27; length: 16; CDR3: CASSSRKTGTANEQYF; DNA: TGTGCCAGCAGTTCGCGAAAAACCGGGACAGCAAACGAGCAGTACTTC
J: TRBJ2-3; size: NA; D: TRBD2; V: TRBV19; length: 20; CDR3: CASSGSSDSGGHPSTDTQYF; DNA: TGTGCCAGTAGTGGATCGTCCGATAGCGGGGGGCATCCTAGCACAGATACGCAGTATTTT
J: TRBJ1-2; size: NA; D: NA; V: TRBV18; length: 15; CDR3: CASSPEKTATDGYTF; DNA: TGTGCCAGCTCACCCGAGAAGACAGCAACGGATGGCTACACCTTC
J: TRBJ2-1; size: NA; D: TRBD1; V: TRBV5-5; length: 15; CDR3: CASRRQGSISNEQFF; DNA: TGTGCCAGCAGACGACAGGGCAGTATCTCCAATGAGCAGTTCTTC
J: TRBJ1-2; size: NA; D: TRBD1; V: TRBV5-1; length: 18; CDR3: CASSLAPGQGPANYGYTF; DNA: TGCGCCAGCAGCTTGGCTCCGGGACAGGGGCCGGCTAACTATGGCTACACCTTC
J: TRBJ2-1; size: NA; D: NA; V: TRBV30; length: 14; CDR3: CAWSQDGAYNEQFF; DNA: TGTGCCTGGAGTCAGGACGGGGCCTACAATGAGCAGTTCTTC
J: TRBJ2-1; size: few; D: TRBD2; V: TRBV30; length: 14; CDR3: CAWMTSGRPYEQFF; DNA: TGTGCCTGGATGACTAGCGGGAGGCCCTATGAGCAGTTCTTC
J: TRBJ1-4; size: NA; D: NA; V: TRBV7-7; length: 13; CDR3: CASSLGPGEKLFF; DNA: TGTGCTAGCAGCTTAGGGCCTGGCGAAAAACTGTTTTTT
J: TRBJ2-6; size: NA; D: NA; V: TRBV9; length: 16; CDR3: CASSRERGAGANVLTF; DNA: TGTGCCAGCAGCAGAGAACGGGGAGCTGGGGCCAACGTCCTGACTTTC
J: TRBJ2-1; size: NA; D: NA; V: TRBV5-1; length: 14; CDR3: CASSLSYPRNEQFF; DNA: TGCGCCAGCAGTTTATCGTACCCGCGGAATGAGCAGTTCTTC
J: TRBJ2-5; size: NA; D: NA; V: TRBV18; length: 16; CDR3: CASSPALGGAAETQYF; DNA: TGTGCCAGCTCACCAGCCTTAGGAGGAGCCGCGGAGACCCAGTACTTC
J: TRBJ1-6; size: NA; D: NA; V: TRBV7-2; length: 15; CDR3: CASSSGHWNNSPLHF; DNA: TGTGCCAGCAGCTCCGGACACTGGAATAATTCACCCCTCCACTTT
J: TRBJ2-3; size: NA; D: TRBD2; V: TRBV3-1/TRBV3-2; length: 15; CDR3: CASSRTSGGDDTQYF; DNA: TGTGCCAGCAGCCGGACTAGCGGGGGGGATGATACGCAGTATTTT
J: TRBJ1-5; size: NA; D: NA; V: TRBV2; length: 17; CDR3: CASSVETLRINNQPQHF; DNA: TGTGCCAGCAGTGTAGAAACTCTACGAATCAACAATCAGCCCCAGCATTTT
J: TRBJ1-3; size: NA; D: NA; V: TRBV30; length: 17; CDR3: CAWSVQLPRYSGNTIYF; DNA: TGTGCCTGGAGTGTGCAACTACCTAGATACTCTGGAAACACCATATATTTT
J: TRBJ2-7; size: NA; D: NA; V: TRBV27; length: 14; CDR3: CASSFSGSFYEQYF; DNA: TGTGCCAGCAGTTTCTCGGGATCTTTCTACGAGCAGTACTTC